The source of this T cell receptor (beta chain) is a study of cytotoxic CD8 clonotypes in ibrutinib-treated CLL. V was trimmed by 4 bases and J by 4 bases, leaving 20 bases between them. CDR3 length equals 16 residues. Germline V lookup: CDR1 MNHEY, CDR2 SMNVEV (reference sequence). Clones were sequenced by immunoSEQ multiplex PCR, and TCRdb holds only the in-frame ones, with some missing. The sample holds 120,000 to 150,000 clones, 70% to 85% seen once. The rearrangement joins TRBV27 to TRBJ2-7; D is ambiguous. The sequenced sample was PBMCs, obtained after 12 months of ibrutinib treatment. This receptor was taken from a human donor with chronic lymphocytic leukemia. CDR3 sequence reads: CASSSLGGATRYEQYF. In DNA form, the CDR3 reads TGTGCCAGCAGTTCCCTGGGTGGAGCGACCCGTTACGAGCAGTACTTC.